These T cell receptor beta chains were read from a single sample in a study of OX40 agonist ivuxolimab in advanced cancers. Clones were read by immunoSEQ multiplex PCR, and TCRdb kept only the in-frame ones, dropping some. The sample records roughly 75,000 clones, 90% being singletons. Sequenced here: CD4+ or CD8+ T cells sorted from blood, sampled in a trial of the OX40 agonist ivuxolimab. Receptors originate from an adult with an advanced solid tumor such as melanoma, head and neck, liver or kidney cancer. CDR3s include the opening cysteine and the closing phenylalanine or tryptophan. The D gene is left open where the match is weak. Clone size is not always given. Where it is, it says once, few, many or a class for expanded clones.

j_call clone_size d_call v_call cdr3_aa cdr3_nt
TRBJ1-1 - - TRBV19 CASSIVGGVGTEAFF TGTGCCAGTAGTATAGTCGGGGGGGTTGGCACTGAAGCTTTCTTT
TRBJ2-2 - - TRBV5-1 CASSLEGAANTGELFF TGCGCCAGCAGCTTGGAGGGAGCGGCGAACACCGGGGAGCTGTTTTTT
TRBJ2-1 - - TRBV7-3 CASSLNPAALYNEQFF TGTGCCAGCAGCTTAAATCCGGCTGCTCTGTACAATGAGCAGTTCTTC
TRBJ2-5 - - TRBV5-1 CASSLVVGGPLQETQYF TGCGCCAGCAGCTTGGTTGTTGGGGGGCCCTTACAAGAGACCCAGTACTTC
TRBJ1-5 - - TRBV7-2 CASSLTANQPQHF TGTGCCAGCAGCTTAACAGCCAATCAGCCCCAGCATTTT
TRBJ2-5 once TRBD2 TRBV18 CASSPASSGKSQETQYF TGTGCCAGCTCACCAGCTTCAAGCGGGAAAAGCCAAGAGACCCAGTACTTC
TRBJ1-5 once - TRBV7-9 CASSLANNQPQHF TGTGCCAGCAGCTTAGCAAATAATCAGCCCCAGCATTTT
TRBJ2-3 - - TRBV6-6 CASSYQLGGTDTQYF TGTGCCAGCAGTTATCAACTAGGGGGTACAGATACGCAGTATTTT
TRBJ1-4 - - TRBV10-2 CASSEYVSEKLFF TGCGCCAGCAGTGAGTACGTCTCTGAAAAACTGTTTTTT
TRBJ2-5 once TRBD2 TRBV5-1 CASSSGHFPAGDGETQYF TGCGCCAGCAGCTCCGGCCATTTTCCAGCGGGGGATGGAGAGACCCAGTACTTC
TRBJ2-1 - TRBD1 TRBV6-1 CASRDRDRTYNEQFF TGTGCCAGCAGGGACCGGGACAGGACCTACAATGAGCAGTTCTTC
TRBJ2-7 once - TRBV6-5 CASSRQAFSYEQYF TGCGCCAGCAGCCGACAGGCATTCTCCTACGAGCAGTACTTC
TRBJ1-5 - - TRBV2 CASRRESNQPRHF TGTGCCAGCAGGAGGGAAAGCAATCAGCCCCGGCATTTT
TRBJ1-4 - TRBD1 TRBV18 CASSPKGTGTGVEKLFF TGTGCCAGCTCACCTAAGGGGACCGGGACAGGGGTCGAAAAACTGTTTTTT
TRBJ2-5 - - TRBV20-1 CSVQRSETQYF TGCAGTGTCCAACGATCGGAGACCCAGTACTTC
TRBJ1-2 - - TRBV28 CASSLAFRGTYGYTF TGTGCCAGCAGTTTAGCCTTCAGGGGTACCTATGGCTACACCTTC
TRBJ1-5 - - TRBV5-8 CASSFWEYSNQPQHF TGTGCCAGCAGCTTCTGGGAGTATAGCAATCAGCCCCAGCATTTT
TRBJ1-2 - TRBD1 TRBV23-1 CASSGTGSNYGYTF TGCGCCAGCAGCGGGACAGGTTCGAACTATGGCTACACCTTC
TRBJ2-3 - - TRBV11-3 CASSGAGTPADTQYF TGTGCCAGCAGCGGCGCCGGGACCCCCGCAGATACGCAGTATTTT
TRBJ1-2 - - TRBV7-2 CASSELVSNYGYTF TGTGCCAGCAGCGAGCTAGTATCTAACTATGGCTACACCTTC
TRBJ1-5 few - TRBV7-2 CASSFLPYQPQHF TGTGCCAGCAGCTTTCTACCCTATCAGCCCCAGCATTTT
TRBJ1-6 - TRBD1 TRBV6-1 CASSVEGALNSPLHF TGTGCCAGCAGTGTCGAGGGGGCGCTTAATTCACCCCTCCACTTT
TRBJ1-1 - - TRBV6-1 CASSELKSNTEAFF TGTGCCAGCAGTGAACTGAAGTCCAACACTGAAGCTTTCTTT
TRBJ1-2 - - TRBV11-2 CASSLAGSYGYTF TGTGCCAGCAGCTTAGCAGGGTCTTATGGCTACACCTTC
TRBJ1-5 - - TRBV6-4 CASSVGGGDQPQHF TGTGCCAGCAGTGTGGGAGGGGGGGATCAGCCCCAGCATTTT
TRBJ1-1 - - TRBV10-3 CAISESGGPGNTEAFF TGTGCCATCAGTGAGTCCGGAGGGCCTGGTAACACTGAAGCTTTCTTT
TRBJ2-5 - TRBD1 TRBV18 CASSPTQGLIMETQYF TGTGCCAGCTCACCCACACAGGGGTTAATTATGGAGACCCAGTACTTC
TRBJ2-7 once - TRBV10-2 CASSEGGREIDEQYF TGCGCCAGCAGTGAGGGGGGGCGGGAGATCGACGAGCAGTACTTC
TRBJ1-2 - - TRBV5-1 CASSQDTNYGYTF TGCGCCAGCAGTCAAGACACAAACTATGGCTACACCTTC
TRBJ2-2 - - TRBV5-1 CASSLFGETTGELFF TGCGCCAGCAGCTTGTTTGGCGAAACGACCGGGGAGCTGTTTTTT
TRBJ1-6 - TRBD1 TRBV15 CATSRERDSLSPLHF TGTGCCACCAGCAGAGAAAGGGACAGCTTATCACCCCTCCACTTT
TRBJ1-1 - TRBD1 TRBV5-1 CASSRTGTGVEDTEAFF TGCGCCAGCAGCCGAACCGGGACAGGGGTTGAGGACACTGAAGCTTTCTTT
TRBJ2-1 once - TRBV6-6 CASTRVVGTNEQFF TGTGCCAGCACCAGGGTTGTTGGTACAAATGAGCAGTTCTTC
TRBJ1-4 - - TRBV7-8 CASRQDLGNEKLFF TGTGCCAGCAGACAGGATTTGGGGAATGAAAAACTGTTTTTT
TRBJ1-6 - - TRBV7-2 CASSHGGAIGNSPLHF TGTGCCAGCAGCCACGGGGGGGCTATAGGTAATTCACCCCTCCACTTT
TRBJ2-1 - TRBD2 TRBV5-4 CASSQTLAGTNNEQFF TGCGCCAGCAGCCAAACCCTAGCGGGAACAAACAATGAGCAGTTCTTC
TRBJ2-3 - TRBD1 TRBV29-1 CSSKSGTGADTQYF TGCAGCAGCAAGTCCGGGACAGGGGCAGATACGCAGTATTTT
TRBJ1-4 - - TRBV4-2 CASSPLESTNEKLFF TGTGCCAGCAGCCCCCTGGAGTCAACTAATGAAAAACTGTTTTTT
TRBJ2-6 - TRBD1 TRBV11-1 CASSPDRAGANVLTF TGTGCCAGCAGCCCCGACAGGGCTGGGGCCAACGTCCTGACTTTC
TRBJ2-5 - - TRBV4-3 CASSHGQYETQYF TGCGCCAGCAGCCACGGGCAGTACGAGACCCAGTACTTC
TRBJ1-2 once - TRBV4-3 CASSRGLADPYGYTF TGCGCCAGCAGCAGGGGCCTGGCAGACCCCTATGGCTACACCTTC
TRBJ2-5 - - TRBV27 CASSLEKETQYF TGTGCCAGCAGTTTGGAAAAAGAGACCCAGTACTTC
TRBJ2-3 - TRBD1 TRBV7-3 CASSFTGGDWDTQYF TGTGCCAGCAGCTTCACAGGGGGCGATTGGGATACGCAGTATTTT
TRBJ1-1 - TRBD1 TRBV7-2 CASSQDRPGWLTEAFF TGTGCCAGCAGCCAGGACAGGCCCGGGTGGTTAACTGAAGCTTTCTTT
TRBJ2-7 - TRBD2 TRBV7-7 CASSPISGGRSYEQYF TGTGCCAGCAGCCCCATTAGCGGGGGCCGCTCCTACGAGCAGTACTTC
TRBJ1-3 - - TRBV5-6 CASSLKGPSGNTIYF TGTGCCAGCAGCTTGAAGGGACCATCTGGAAACACCATATATTTT
TRBJ1-5 - - TRBV19 CASSMAPTVSNQPQHF TGTGCCAGTAGTATGGCCCCAACAGTTAGCAATCAGCCCCAGCATTTT
TRBJ1-5 few - TRBV19 CASMSGGSNQPQHF TGTGCCAGTATGTCAGGAGGGAGCAATCAGCCCCAGCATTTT
TRBJ1-5 - - TRBV29-1 CSVLLGGSSNQPQHF TGCAGCGTTCTCCTGGGGGGGAGTAGCAATCAGCCCCAGCATTTT
TRBJ2-2 - TRBD1 TRBV9 CASSGRQGAERNTGELFF TGTGCCAGCAGCGGTCGACAGGGGGCAGAGAGGAACACCGGGGAGCTGTTTTTT
TRBJ2-7 few - TRBV7-9 CASSLAGRPANYEQYF TGTGCCAGCAGCTTAGCTGGCAGACCAGCTAACTACGAGCAGTACTTC
TRBJ2-7 - - TRBV6-5 CASRSPGLSYEQYF TGTGCCAGCAGATCTCCGGGACTCAGTTACGAGCAGTACTTC
TRBJ2-7 few - TRBV5-1 CASSLDSTSYEQYF TGCGCCAGCAGCTTGGACAGCACCTCCTACGAGCAGTACTTC
TRBJ2-1 - - TRBV18 CASSSETGPNEQFF TGTGCCAGCTCATCAGAGACAGGCCCCAATGAGCAGTTCTTC
TRBJ2-2 - TRBD1 TRBV6-6 CASSYPGQGTGELFF TGTGCCAGCAGTTACCCGGGACAGGGCACCGGGGAGCTGTTTTTT
TRBJ2-7 - TRBD1 TRBV18 CASSPLGQGGEQYF TGTGCCAGCTCACCCTTGGGACAGGGGGGGGAGCAGTACTTC
TRBJ2-6 - TRBD1 TRBV5-1 CASALGGAGANVLTF TGCGCCAGCGCCCTAGGGGGCGCTGGGGCCAACGTCCTGACTTTC
TRBJ2-1 - - TRBV7-2 CASSLGQEPNEQFF TGTGCCAGCAGCTTAGGGCAGGAGCCCAATGAGCAGTTCTTC
TRBJ2-1 - TRBD2 TRBV5-1 CASSLFPSGGYNEQFF TGCGCCAGCAGCTTGTTCCCTAGCGGAGGATACAATGAGCAGTTCTTC
TRBJ1-4 - - TRBV18 CASSPPGPTNEKLFF TGTGCCAGCTCACCACCGGGCCCAACTAATGAAAAACTGTTTTTT